This TCR beta chain was observed in a study of blood T cell repertoires in COVID-19. On the study more broadly: PBMCs, B-cell-depleted T cells, or T cells provided the cDNA or gDNA that made up the material.

The CDR3 loop spans 14 amino acids. Germline CDR1 reads SGHTA; CDR2 reads FQGNSA. Trimming shortened V by 5 bases and J by 3 bases, and 13 bases separated the two germline ends. Source study methods: Reference gene primer amplification gave estimated nucleated cell counts. Sequenced by immunoSEQ multiplex PCR; TCRdb stores in-frame clones only, minus some. The DNA was the basis for D and trimming; V, J and clone size are from that table. In the table there are around 310,000 clones, around 87% of which are singletons. While infection was still active, Seattle patients were enrolled and then followed longitudinally.

The sequencing input was peripheral blood. The TCR sequence derives from a woman aged 40 to 50 with COVID-19, enrolled during active disease. The chain carries TRBV7-2 and TRBJ1-1; D gene ambiguous. The CDR3 DNA follows: TGTGCCAGCAGCCTTCGAGGATTGGACACTGAAGCTTTCTTT. As protein: CASSLRGLDTEAFF.